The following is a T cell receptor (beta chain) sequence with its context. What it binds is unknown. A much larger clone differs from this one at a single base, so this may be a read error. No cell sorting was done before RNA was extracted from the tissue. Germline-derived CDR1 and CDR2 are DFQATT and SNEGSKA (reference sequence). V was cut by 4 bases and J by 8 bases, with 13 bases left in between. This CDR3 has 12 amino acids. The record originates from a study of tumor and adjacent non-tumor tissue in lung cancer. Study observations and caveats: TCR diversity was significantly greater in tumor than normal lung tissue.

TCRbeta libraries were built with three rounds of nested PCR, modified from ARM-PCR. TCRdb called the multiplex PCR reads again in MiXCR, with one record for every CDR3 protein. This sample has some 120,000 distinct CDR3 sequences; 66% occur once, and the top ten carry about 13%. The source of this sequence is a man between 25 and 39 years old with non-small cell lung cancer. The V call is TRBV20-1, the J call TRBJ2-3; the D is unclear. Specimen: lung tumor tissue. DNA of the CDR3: TGCAGTGCTATTTTATTTTCAGGTACGCAGTATTTT. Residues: CSAILFSGTQYF.